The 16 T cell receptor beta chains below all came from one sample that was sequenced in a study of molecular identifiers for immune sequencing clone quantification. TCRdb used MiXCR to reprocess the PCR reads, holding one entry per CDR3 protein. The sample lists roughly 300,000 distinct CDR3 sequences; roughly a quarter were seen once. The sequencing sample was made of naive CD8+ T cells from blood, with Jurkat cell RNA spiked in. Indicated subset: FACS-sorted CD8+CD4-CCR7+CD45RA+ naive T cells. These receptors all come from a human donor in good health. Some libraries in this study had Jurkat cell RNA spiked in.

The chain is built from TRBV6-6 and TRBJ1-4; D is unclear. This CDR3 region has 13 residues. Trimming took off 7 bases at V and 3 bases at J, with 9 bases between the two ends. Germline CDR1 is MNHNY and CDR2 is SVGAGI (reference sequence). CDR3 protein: CASTQTPNEKLFF. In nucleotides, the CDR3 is TGTGCCAGCACCCAGACTCCTAATGAAAAACTGTTTTTT.

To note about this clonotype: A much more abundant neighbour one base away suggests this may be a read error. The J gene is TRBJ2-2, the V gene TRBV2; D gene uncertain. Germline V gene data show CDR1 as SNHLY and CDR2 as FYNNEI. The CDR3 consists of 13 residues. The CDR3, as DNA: TGTGCGAGCGACAAGGGGAACACCGGGGAGCTGTTTTTT. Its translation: CASDKGNTGELFF.

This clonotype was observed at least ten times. The CDR3 DNA reads TGTGCCAGCAGCTTATTAGGTCCTAGCGGGACACCGGGGGACCAAGAGACCCAGTACTTC. Protein: CASSLLGPSGTPGDQETQYF. The chain is built from TRBV7-9 and TRBJ2-5; TRBD2 agrees at 9 bases. CDR3 size: 20 residues. Germline loops: CDR1 SEHNR, CDR2 FQNEAQ (reference sequence). The V segment lost 2 bases and the J segment 0 bases; nucleotides outside the gene matches: 16.

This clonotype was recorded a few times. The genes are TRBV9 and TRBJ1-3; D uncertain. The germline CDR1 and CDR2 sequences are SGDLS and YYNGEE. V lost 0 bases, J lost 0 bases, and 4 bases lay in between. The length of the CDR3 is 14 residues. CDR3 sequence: CASSVALSGNTIYF. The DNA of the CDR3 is TGTGCCAGCAGCGTAGCCCTCTCTGGAAACACCATATATTTT. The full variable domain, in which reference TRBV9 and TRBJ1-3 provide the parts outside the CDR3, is DSGVTQTPKHLITATGQRVTLRCSPRSGDLSVYWYQQSLDQGLQFLIQYYNGEERAKGNILERFSAQQFPDLHSELNLSSLELGDSALYFCASSVALSGNTIYFGEGSWLTVV.

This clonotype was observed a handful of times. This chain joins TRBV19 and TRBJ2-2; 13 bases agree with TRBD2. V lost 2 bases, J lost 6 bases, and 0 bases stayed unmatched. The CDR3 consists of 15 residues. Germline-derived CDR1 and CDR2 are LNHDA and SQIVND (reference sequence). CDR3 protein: CASSITSGGAGELFF. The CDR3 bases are TGTGCCAGTAGTATAACTAGCGGGGGGGCCGGGGAGCTGTTTTTT.

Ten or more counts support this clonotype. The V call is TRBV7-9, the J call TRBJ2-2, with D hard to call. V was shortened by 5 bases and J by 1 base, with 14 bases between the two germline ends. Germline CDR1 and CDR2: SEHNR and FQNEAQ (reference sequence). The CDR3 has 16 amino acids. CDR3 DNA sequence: TGTGCCAGCAGCACAAGACTGGCCGAGAACACCGGGGAGCTGTTTTTT. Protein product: CASSTRLAENTGELFF. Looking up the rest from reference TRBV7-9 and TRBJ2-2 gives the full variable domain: DTGVSQNPRHKITKRGQNVTFRCDPISEHNRLYWYRQTLGQGPEFLTYFQNEAQLEKSRLLSDRFSAERPKGSFSTLEIQRTEQGDSAMYLCASSTRLAENTGELFFGEGSRLTVL.

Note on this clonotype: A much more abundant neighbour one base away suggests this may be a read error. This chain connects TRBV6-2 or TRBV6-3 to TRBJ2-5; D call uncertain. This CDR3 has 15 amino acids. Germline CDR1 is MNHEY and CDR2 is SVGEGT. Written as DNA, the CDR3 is TGTGCCGGCAGTTACACATCGACGTACCAAGAGACCCAGTACTTC. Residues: CAGSYTSTYQETQYF.

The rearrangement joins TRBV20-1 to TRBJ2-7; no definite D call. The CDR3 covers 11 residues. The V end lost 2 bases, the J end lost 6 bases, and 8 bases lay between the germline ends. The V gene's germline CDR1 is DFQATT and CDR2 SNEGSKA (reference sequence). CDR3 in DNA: TGCAGTGCTAGACTCCAGTGCGAGCAGTACTTC. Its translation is CSARLQCEQYF.

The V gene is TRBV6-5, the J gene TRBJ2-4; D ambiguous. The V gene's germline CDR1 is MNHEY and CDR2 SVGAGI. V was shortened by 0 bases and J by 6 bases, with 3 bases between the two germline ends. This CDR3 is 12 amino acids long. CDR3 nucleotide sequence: TGTGCCAGCAGTTACTCCGGAAACATTCAGTACTTC. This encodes CASSYSGNIQYF.

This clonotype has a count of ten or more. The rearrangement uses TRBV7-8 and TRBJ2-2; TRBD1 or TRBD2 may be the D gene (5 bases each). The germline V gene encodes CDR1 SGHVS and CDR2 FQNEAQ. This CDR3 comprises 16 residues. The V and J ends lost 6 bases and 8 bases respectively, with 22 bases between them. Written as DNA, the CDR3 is TGTGCCAGCAGTTTGACAGACGGGGATTACGAGGGGGAGCTGTTTTTT. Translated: CASSLTDGDYEGELFF.

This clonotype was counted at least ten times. CDR3 bases: TGTGCCAGCAGCTTATACGTTACAGACAGGGAGGTGTGGAAGCAGTATTTT. Translated: CASSLYVTDREVWKQYF. The chain uses TRBV11-2 and TRBJ2-3; the D gene is possibly TRBD1 (7 bases). This CDR3 contains 17 residues. Germline V lookup: CDR1 SGHAT, CDR2 FQNNGV. V was pared by 2 bases and J by 11 bases, with 26 bases between.

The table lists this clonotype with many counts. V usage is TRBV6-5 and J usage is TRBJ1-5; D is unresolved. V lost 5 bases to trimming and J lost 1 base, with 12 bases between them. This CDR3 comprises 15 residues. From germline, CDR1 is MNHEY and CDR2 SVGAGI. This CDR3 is CASSQFRESNQPQHF. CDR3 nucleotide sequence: TGTGCCAGCAGTCAATTTAGGGAAAGCAATCAGCCCCAGCATTTT.

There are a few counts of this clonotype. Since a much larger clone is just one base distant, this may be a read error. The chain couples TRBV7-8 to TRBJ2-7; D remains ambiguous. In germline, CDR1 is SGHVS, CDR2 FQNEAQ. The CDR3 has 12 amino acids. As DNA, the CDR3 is TGTGCCAGCAGCCCGCCGACCTACAAGCAGTACTTC. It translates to CASSPPTYKQYF. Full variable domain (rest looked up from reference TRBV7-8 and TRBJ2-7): GAGVSQSPRYKVAKRGQDVALRCDPISGHVSLFWYQQALGQGPEFLTYFQNEAQLDKSGLPSDRFFAERPEGSVSTLKIQRTQQEDSAVYLCASSPPTYKQYFGPGTRLTVT.

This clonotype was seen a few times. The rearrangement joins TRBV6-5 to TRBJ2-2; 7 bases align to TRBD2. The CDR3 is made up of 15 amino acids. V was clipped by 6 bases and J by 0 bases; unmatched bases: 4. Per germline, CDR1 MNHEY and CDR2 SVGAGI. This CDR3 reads CASRDGTTNTGELFF. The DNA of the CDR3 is TGTGCCAGCAGGGACGGGACTACGAACACCGGGGAGCTGTTTTTT.

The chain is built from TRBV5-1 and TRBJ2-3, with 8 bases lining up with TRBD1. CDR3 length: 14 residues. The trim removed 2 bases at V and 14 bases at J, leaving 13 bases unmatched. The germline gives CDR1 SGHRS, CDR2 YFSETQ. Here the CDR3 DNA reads TGCGCCAGCAGCTTCAGGGGGCGCACAGCTCCGCCGTATTTT. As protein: CASSFRGRTAPPYF. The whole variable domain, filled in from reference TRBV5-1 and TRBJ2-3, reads KAGVTQTPRYLIKTRGQQVTLSCSPISGHRSVSWYQQTPGQGLQFLFEYFSETQRNKGNFPGRFSGRQFSNSRSEMNVSTLELGDSALYLCASSFRGRTAPPYFGPGTRLTVL.

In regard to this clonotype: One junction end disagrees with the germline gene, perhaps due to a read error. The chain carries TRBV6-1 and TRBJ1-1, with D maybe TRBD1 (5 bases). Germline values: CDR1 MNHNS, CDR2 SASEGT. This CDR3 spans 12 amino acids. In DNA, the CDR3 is TGTGCCAGCAGTGAAATAGGGACTGGAGCTTTCTTT. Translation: CASSEIGTGAFF.